This T cell receptor beta chain was observed in a study of cytomegalovirus exposure and HLA in healthy donors. Germline V gene data show CDR1 as SGHAT and CDR2 as FQNNGV. CDR3 length: 13 residues. V dropped 5 bases and J dropped 0 bases, with 8 bases sitting between them. It was with 60 Vbeta and 13 Jbeta primers that the PCR ran. The table came from immunoSEQ multiplex PCR; TCRdb's copy has only in-frame clones and leaves some out. The sample yields approximately 100,000 clones, 77% seen once. This sequence was found in a man aged 35 to 55 in good health and CMV-seropositive. J is TRBJ2-7 and V is TRBV11-2, with a possible D match to TRBD1 (5 bases). The sample consisted of PBMCs. The CDR3: CASSPDISYEQYF. The CDR3 DNA is TGTGCCAGCAGCCCGGACATCTCCTACGAGCAGTACTTC.